Sequencing of this T cell receptor beta chain was carried out in a study of T cells expressing NK-cell markers (dated by TCRdb to the early 2020s). Background for the entire study: In sorted CD3+CD56+NKG2C+, CD3+CD56+NKG2C- and CD3+CD56-NKG2C+ T-cell subsets from several donors, TCR beta-chain repertoires were profiled. Among the eight sequenced donors, only one was HCMV-seronegative, while the other seven were HCMV-seropositive. All eight donors whose samples were sequenced were randomly selected healthy volunteers, three of them men and five women. The libraries were sequenced on Illumina HiSeq 2000/2500, MiSeq or NextSeq, producing 2 x 150 bp reads.

The listed sequencing device is Illumina HiSeq 2000. TCR beta cDNA libraries were made by 5'RACE template switching that added a universal primer site and unique molecular identifiers. Synthesis of cDNA was primed from the TCR beta constant segment and was followed by two consecutive PCR amplification steps. The source study handled its data this way. Reads were demultiplexed and grouped by UMI with MIGEC, and clonotypes were assembled and quantified with MiTCR. To exclude erroneous sequences, any TCR cDNA sequence not supported by at least two reads was discarded. The tcR package was used for downstream repertoire analysis, and clonotypes were matched across fractions by CDR3 nucleotide sequence plus V segment. VDJmatch was used to annotate antigen specificity against VDJdb, with one amino acid substitution in CDR3 permitted. After the reads were reprocessed by TCRdb, one entry was made per CDR3 protein sequence, with no DNA. These V and J calls derive from TCRdb rather than the authors' analysis. The sample's table lists a count of 500,000 or so distinct CDR3 sequences. The top ten clonotypes cover about 3.6% of the sample.

Turning to this clonotype: Which antigen it targets is not known.

Points the paper makes about the study in general: Those dominant clonotypes were again the most abundant among CD3+CD56-NKG2C+ cells in a handful of donors, at about 25-60.1%. It remained unclear whether the expanded NKG2C-expressing T cell clones were specific for HCMV antigens. In six donors, the dominant CD3+CD56+NKG2C+ clonotypes were among the top 10 CD8+ clonotypes and accounted for about 1.0-7.5% of CD8+ T cells.

To determine HCMV serostatus, a commercial ELISA kit was used to detect HCMV-specific IgG in serum. Peripheral blood mononuclear cells were isolated from blood by Ficoll density gradient centrifugation. CDR1 and CDR2, per the germline V gene (reference sequence), are DFQATT and SNEGSKA. The CDR3 covers 13 residues, taking in both the cysteine and the phenylalanine. No nucleotide data were recorded. The TCR sequence derives from a man younger than 30 in good health. Donor details come from another sample of the same person, matched by shared clones. Specimen: blood T cells: a sorted CD56 or NKG2C T cell subset, CD4+ or CD8+ T cells, or bulk PBMC T cells (not recorded which). The chain links TRBV20-1 with TRBJ2-1; TCRdb names TRBD1, which stays unverified in the absence of DNA. The encoded CDR3 is CSAQQGAYDEQFF.